The sequence of this T cell receptor (beta chain) was determined in a study of regulatory T cells in long-lasting Graves disease. Study summary: Freshly diagnosed Graves' patients had used antithyroid drugs for under 3 months. General study points: Results may be inaccurate due to the small sample size. Fewer public clonotypes were shared by new patients (approximately 970) than by persistent patients (2,741).

The junction had 6 bases not matched to a gene; V was cut back by 4 bases and J by 9 bases. This CDR3 has 15 amino acids. Per germline, CDR1 SGHRS and CDR2 YFSETQ. To note about this clonotype: Its antigen is not identified.

Stated time point: newly diagnosed GD, antithyroid drugs for less than 3 months. Isolated PBMC RNA provided the starting material for the TCR library. Patients all came to the study from an endocrinology department in Xi'an, China. Both iRepertoire HTBI primers and Arm-PCR of CDR3 regions were used to build the TCR beta libraries. TCRdb fed the multiplex PCR reads into MiXCR, producing one record per CDR3 protein. The sample holds fewer than 350,000 distinct CDR3 sequences; 18% are singletons and the top ten take more than 35%. The chain couples TRBV5-1 to TRBJ2-1; TRBD2 matches 14 bases. The receptor's source is a female donor with Graves disease. The sample here was peripheral blood mononuclear cells (PBMCs), taken at new diagnosis, from a patient treated with antithyroid drugs. CDR3 sequence (DNA): TGCGCCAGCAGCACGGCGGGACTAGCGGGAGTTGAGCAGTTCTTC. It is translated as CASSTAGLAGVEQFF.